The sequence of this T cell receptor (beta chain) was determined in a study of identifying expanded T cells in peripheral blood (dated by TCRdb to about 2019). Some background on the complete study: Technical replicates were generated by sequencing separate aliquots of the same genomic DNA pool, with four replicates compared pairwise. Beyond this particular receptor, the publication reports: The beta-binomial model significantly reduced the number of clones called differentially abundant and the false-positive rate across all healthy-donor time intervals. For all healthy donors, the variance in clone template counts between two-week samples rose significantly as total template count increased. The binomial model flagged about 1.3 differentially abundant clones between technical replicates, compared with about 16.4 over approximately two weeks and 19 over approximately four weeks. The authors expected that over much longer intervals, such as months to years, biological variance in healthy repertoires might increase even further.

Via the germline V gene, CDR1 is MNHEY and CDR2 SVGAGI. There are 13 amino acids in the CDR3, from cysteine to phenylalanine inclusive. CDR3 DNA is the only sequence kept; it has 39 bases, read in frame from the first base. V is clipped by 6 bases and J by 3 bases, and the sequence between their germline boundaries is 9 bases long. Comments on this clone: The antigen this receptor binds is unknown. Qualities for individual bases were not recorded, and no much larger clone is one base off.

TCRbeta CDR3 regions were profiled by bias-controlled multiplex PCR amplification of genomic DNA with the immunoSEQ Assay. In the authors' own workflow: The absolute abundance of each unique TCRbeta CDR3 region was quantified after sequences were collapsed and filtered. Two models were used to test differential abundance: a binomial model (Fisher-equivalent) and a beta-binomial model that adds time-dependent variance fitted from healthy donors. Clones with fewer than 5 combined templates were excluded, and clones with Benjamini-Hochberg FDR below 0.01 were called differentially abundant. In the beta-binomial model, variance was expressed as a function of the total template count across the two samples, in the form v = (b*log(k)+a)^2. TCRdb limited this immuneACCESS table to in-frame rearrangements with V and J called. A share of clones is missing; checked studies link under half to unresolved V genes, and the rest is unexplained. That table gives V, J and clone size, and the DNA gave D and trimming. Present in this sample are 60,000 or so clones, around 81% of which were seen just once. About a fifth of the sample is held by the ten biggest clonotypes.

No immune events, such as infections, were documented for the healthy donors during the collection period. Blood repertoires from healthy donors were used as a training cohort for calibrating time-dependent variance in a beta-binomial model of differential abundance of T-cell clones. The training cohort comprised roughly ten healthy donors, 3 female and 7 male. An age range of about 25 to 64 years, with an average of 43 years, was recorded for the donors. Whole blood, obtained from a commercial supplier, was collected from each healthy donor at three time points spaced approximately two weeks apart. Genomic DNA was extracted from unsorted whole blood for immunosequencing.

This TCR was sampled from a person aged 18 to 75 in good health. The sample consisted of blood. The chain links TRBV6-5 with TRBJ1-5; TRBD1 is possibly the D segment (5 matching bases). The nucleotide sequence is given as TGTGCCAGCAGCAGGGAACACAATCAGCCCCAGCATTTT. It translates to CASSREHNQPQHF.